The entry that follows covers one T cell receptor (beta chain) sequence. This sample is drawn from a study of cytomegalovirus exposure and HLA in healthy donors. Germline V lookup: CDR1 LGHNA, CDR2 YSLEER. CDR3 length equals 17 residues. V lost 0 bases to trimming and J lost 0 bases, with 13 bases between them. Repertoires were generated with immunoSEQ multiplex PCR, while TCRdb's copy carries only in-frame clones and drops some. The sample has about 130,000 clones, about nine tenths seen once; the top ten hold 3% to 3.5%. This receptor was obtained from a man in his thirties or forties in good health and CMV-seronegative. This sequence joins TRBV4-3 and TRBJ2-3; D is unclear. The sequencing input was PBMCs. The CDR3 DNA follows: TGCGCCAGCAGCCAAGATTGGGTTGCGGCTAGCACAGATACGCAGTATTTT. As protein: CASSQDWVAASTDTQYF.